The present T cell receptor (beta chain) was sequenced within a study of shared clonotypes between healthy human individuals. Regarding the study as a whole: Against clonotypes common to all four donors, non-shared ones had lower generation probabilities. What rarefaction showed was incomplete sorted-subset sequencing despite large depth.

Remarks on this clone: Its antigen is as yet unknown.

Several immunoSEQ plates received, in even portions, the genomic DNA of each subset. TCRdb's table, derived via immunoSEQ multiplex PCR, lists solely in-frame clones and lacks some. The sample lists about 2.3 million clones, approximately 90% occurring once. The germline CDR1 and CDR2 sequences are SQVTM and ANQGSEA. The V gene end was trimmed by 1 base and the J gene end by 7 bases; junction bases not matched to a gene: 9. The CDR3 totals 14 residues. The specimen sequenced was naive CD4+ T cells from PBMCs. Subset reported: CD45RA+ positively selected. This TCR derives from a man aged 18 to 30 in good health. Some clones in this sample may be carry-over from other donors' samples. The V call is TRBV29-1, the J call TRBJ1-2; 7 positions match TRBD1. CDR3 in amino acids: CSVEGSGQRVGYTF. The CDR3 coding sequence is TGCAGCGTTGAAGGGTCGGGACAGCGAGTTGGCTACACCTTC.